This TCR beta chain is from a study of cytomegalovirus exposure and HLA in healthy donors (dated by TCRdb to the late 2010s). Notes on the research overall: In an earlier analysis of several hundred of the donors, about 260 Gb of sequence data and some 100 million unique TCR beta sequences from roughly 180 million T cells were reported. In a later genetic analysis, genome-wide SNP genotypes for about three fifths of the 666 donors were used, and that subset was treated as a discovery cohort. HLA typing covered class I and class II loci at four-digit resolution. Typing coverage varied by locus: 629-630 donors for A, B, C, DRB1 and DQB1; approximately 500 for DQA1; about 600 for DPA1; under 490 for DPB1. A separate validation cohort of over 95 different subjects was used in addition to the roughly 670-subject first cohort. Around 330 gigabases of sequencing data and around 80 million unique TCR sequences made up an early release that covered under 750 HLA-typed donors. The study used immunosequencing to profile the T cell repertoires of around 600 subjects and linked those repertoires to cytomegalovirus serostatus. Several DR-DQ haplotypes were handled as single units for association and clustering, since linkage in the cohort was strong. The study aimed to test whether cataloging public T cell receptors could reveal signatures of past pathogen exposure. On average, 235,054 unique TCR beta nucleotide sequences were sequenced per donor among roughly 430 genotyped donors of the cohort, with roughly 18% of those sequences being non-productive. To decide whether each TCR beta V gene segment behaved as functional or pseudogenic, an earlier analysis of several hundred of the donors relied on high-throughput TCR beta sequencing. All discovery cohort repertoires had been generated using a single sequencing platform. The later analysis used no new phenotypic data to find candidate immune exposures, relying instead on TCR beta sequences and their occurrence across donors. Among the 398 genotyped donors, 81% belonged to the genetic ancestry cluster associated with self-reported Caucasian donors. To predict cytomegalovirus infection status, the study brought together high-throughput TCR immunosequencing, statistical association of individual TCRs with disease status, and machine learning. Donor age, sex, ethnicity and CMV serostatus were compiled together with the repertoire data. To study patterns of TCR occurrence, a later analysis re-analyzed previously published TCR beta repertoires from just over 650 donors and added high-resolution HLA genotyping.

Libraries were prepared through the immunoSEQ multiplex PCR assay. For the multiplex PCR, a mixture combining 60 forward primers for TCR Vbeta segments and 13 reverse primers for TCR Jbeta segments was used. The CDR3 region of rearranged TCR beta genes was amplified from genomic DNA with a multiplex PCR assay. The Illumina HiSeq System was used to sequence the amplified TCR beta libraries as 87-base-pair reads. Per the source publication's procedure: Across the 640 or so repertoires, a later analysis counted roughly 84 million unique TCR beta chains, around 11 million of which were shared by at least two donors. Raw reads were error-corrected and collapsed into unique sequences with a nearest-neighbor algorithm that merged closely related sequences to remove PCR and sequencing errors. Alignment of CDR3 sequences to IMGT reference sequences was used to assign V, D and J gene segments. For a sequence to be retained, at least a six-nucleotide match to both a V gene segment and a J gene segment was required. Rearrangements were classified as productive when the CDR3 lacked stop codons and remained in frame with V and J, and all other rearrangements were classified as non-productive. Following IMGT convention, CDR3 was defined as the stretch from the second conserved V-encoded cysteine to the conserved J-encoded phenylalanine. The earlier analysis of about 590 of the donors excluded sequences that lacked an unambiguous match to a single V gene segment. In an earlier analysis of more than 500 of the donors, a V segment was called functional when productive rearrangements were above 56.7%, and segregating when the standard deviation between donors exceeded 5%. A statistical classification framework was built for diagnosing cytomegalovirus status from the catalog of TCR beta chain sequences. V and J gene assignment, in a later analysis, came from comparing TCR nucleotide sequences with IMGT/GENE-DB human TR gene sequences. A later analysis assigned CDR3 sequences and most-parsimonious VDJ recombination scenarios with the TCRdist pipeline. In a later analysis, each TCR beta chain was defined by its CDR3 amino acid sequence together with its V-gene family, and reads lacking a unique V-gene family were excluded. A later analysis removed 500 to 650 highly shared, low-generation-probability nucleotide sequences to deal with suspected cross-contamination and a sequencing artifact. For each public chain, a later analysis derived a clonal expansion index from normalized ranks of inferred template counts within each repertoire. A later analysis computed generation probabilities with a VDJ recombination model fitted to out-of-frame rearrangements, and checked the results against IGoR. In a later analysis, hypergeometric tests were used to score TCR-TCR, TCR-HLA and TCR-CMV co-occurrence, with a repertoire-size bias correction applied to TCR pairs. In a later analysis, false discovery rates were estimated by permuting HLA or CMV assignments 20 times. In a later analysis, co-occurring TCRs were grouped with DBSCAN, and TCRdist sequence similarity was added when clustering was performed within HLA-allele-positive subsets. Co-occurrence clustering excluded repertoires with fewer than 30,000 or more than 120,000 public chains, plus five with anomalous nucleotide sharing. The source is immuneACCESS, and TCRdb retained only in-frame sequences with V and J called. Part of the clones is not carried over; for the studies checked, unresolved V genes explain less than half of this, and the remainder is unexplained. The D gene and trimming were derived from the DNA, and the V and J assignments and clone size from that table. The sample records around 110,000 clones, around 65% of which are singletons. The top ten clonotypes cover about 1.5% of the sample.

Broader findings and caveats from the paper: In a later analysis, HLA-associated TCR beta chains showed more clonal expansion and lower generation probabilities than non-associated chains that were equally common. In both the original and validation cohorts, the classifier was reported to diagnose cytomegalovirus status with high specificity and sensitivity. The study gave a list of roughly 150 TCR beta chains associated with cytomegalovirus. In a later analysis, TCR association rates were found to vary across HLA loci, with the most associated TCRs seen for DRB1 alleles and the fewest for HLA-C alleles. Only TCR beta chains were sequenced in this cohort, and the absence of alpha or paired-chain data limited detectable features. HLA typing was unavailable for some donors at each locus, so association tests used only the typed subset. Linkage disequilibrium might explain the correlated functional status among segregating V segments, but an unknown experimental factor could not be excluded. A later analysis reported that several top co-occurrence clusters appeared linked to parvovirus B19, influenza, CMV and Epstein-Barr virus. Roughly 17 rarely observed V segments, including chromosome 9 orphons, were excluded from the earlier analysis of some 590 of the donors because counts were too low. In a later analysis, some 18,000 TCR beta sequences were associated with specific HLA alleles at a false discovery rate of 0.05. When HLA alleles, especially DR and DQ, strongly co-occurred, attributing TCR associations to individual alleles was difficult. Most TCR sequences were seen in very few donors, while some public TCRs were found in many individuals. In vitro tests confirmed that a few of the cytomegalovirus-associated TCR beta chains recognize cytomegalovirus antigens. In an earlier analysis of around 600 of the donors, most TCR beta V segments appeared in productive rearrangements about 87% or about 30% of the time, broadly matching IMGT annotations. An association between a missense DCLRE1C variant and V-gene and J-gene trimming of TCR beta chains was found in a later genetic analysis and replicated in an independent cohort. Some IMGT-functional V segments, including TRBV6-2 and TRBV6-3, could not be told apart with the 87-base-pair reads, so those segments were excluded. A further reported finding was that TCR beta sequences accurately predicted the HLA-A and HLA-B alleles for most subjects in the first cohort. Presence/absence analyses assumed roughly uniform sequencing depth across donors, an assumption that may not hold. Immune exposure information for the cohort was limited to CMV serostatus. According to a later analysis, most CMV-associated TCR beta chains appeared to be HLA-restricted, and the HLA associations seemed to be driven largely by CMV exposure. A group of highly shared sequence variants was considered likely to be a technical artifact of the sequencing pipeline. Compared with the approximately 710-donor mean, donors in an Asian-associated ancestry cluster had fewer N-insertions in productive TCRs, according to a later genetic analysis. It was suggested by the authors that the approach could potentially be generalized to other disease states and immunological phenotypes.

In regard to this clone: The target of this receptor is not known. The record has no base qualities; no much larger clone is one base away.

At the junction V is shortened by 6 bases and J by 11 bases; bases outside the gene matches: 10. CDR1 and CDR2, per the germline V gene, are KGHSH and LQKENI. The CDR3 spans 14 residues, from the cysteine through the phenylalanine. The sequence is cut down to CDR3 DNA, 42 bases in frame from base 1. In total, over 600 healthy bone marrow donors made up the cohort. At the time of sampling, every cohort member was nominally healthy, though immune exposures that went unrecorded were likely present. The donor tested CMV seronegative and was one of the 352 seronegative cohort members. A peripheral blood sample was collected from each donor, and TCR beta sequencing was performed on peripheral blood mononuclear cells. Genomic DNA extraction from the blood cell samples was performed with the Qiagen DNeasy Blood Extraction Kit.

This receptor chain uses TRBV18 and TRBJ1-4; 9 central bases correspond to TRBD1. The TCR sequence derives from a man younger than 30 in good health and CMV-seronegative. Sequencing was performed on PBMCs. The DNA is TGTGCCAGCTCTCCTCCGACAGGGGGACGGAAACTGTTTTTT. Its amino acids are CASSPPTGGRKLFF.